These 28 T cell receptor beta chains originate from one sample sequenced in a study of blood T cell repertoires in COVID-19. The assay was immunoSEQ multiplex PCR, and TCRdb's table has in-frame clones only and misses some. The sample lists some 71,000 clones; 75% to 90% were seen once. The material sequenced was peripheral blood. Source of these receptors: a man aged 25 to 40 with acute or convalescent COVID-19.

The V gene is TRBV11-3, the J gene TRBJ2-2; D may be TRBD2 (5 bases). There are 16 residues in the CDR3. V dropped 5 bases and J dropped 8 bases, with 21 bases sitting between them. CDR1 and CDR2 from the germline V gene are SGHNT and YENEEA. The CDR3 sequence: CASSRESGWLTGELFF. The CDR3 DNA reads as TGTGCCAGCAGCAGGGAGTCAGGTTGGCTGACTGGGGAGCTGTTTTTT. The full variable domain, completed using reference TRBV11-3 and TRBJ2-2, is EAGVVQSPRYKIIEKKQPVAFWCNPISGHNTLYWYLQNLGQGPELLIRYENEEAVDDSQLPKDRFSAERLKGVDSTLKIQPAELGDSAVYLCASSRESGWLTGELFFGEGSRLTVL.

This clone was detected only a few times. The chain recombines TRBV5-6 with TRBJ1-5; D gene unclear. The CDR3 runs 14 residues. Trimming stripped 1 base from V and 5 bases from J, with 10 bases between. Germline V gives CDR1 SGHDT, CDR2 YYEEEE. CDR3 protein: CASSLRNSYQPQHF. Written as DNA, the CDR3 is TGTGCCAGCAGCTTGAGGAACAGTTATCAGCCCCAGCATTTT. Drawing the rest from reference TRBV5-6 and TRBJ1-5, the complete variable domain is DAGVTQSPTHLIKTRGQQVTLRCSPKSGHDTVSWYQQALGQGPQFIFQYYEEEERQRGNFPDRFSGHQFPNYSSELNVNALLLGDSALYLCASSLRNSYQPQHFGDGTRLSIL.

The chain uses TRBV4-2 and TRBJ2-7; the D is unclear. V was trimmed by 0 bases and J by 4 bases, leaving 10 bases between them. Germline CDR1 is LGHNA and CDR2 is YNFKEQ. The CDR3 length is 14 residues. The CDR3 spells CASSQESENYEQYF. In DNA, the CDR3 is TGTGCCAGCAGCCAAGAATCTGAGAATTACGAGCAGTACTTC.

The chain links TRBV25-1 to TRBJ1-2, with 11 bases lining up with TRBD1. This CDR3 comprises 16 residues. The germline V gene encodes CDR1 MGHDK and CDR2 SYGVNS. The V gene end was trimmed by 4 bases and the J gene end by 8 bases; junction bases not matched to a gene: 12. CDR3 sequence: CASSAPGTGGLGGYTF. In DNA form, the CDR3 reads TGTGCCAGCAGTGCTCCCGGGACAGGGGGACTAGGGGGCTACACCTTC.

This chain links TRBV6-1 with TRBJ1-3; 8 bases fit TRBD1. CDR1 and CDR2 (germline): MNHNS, SASEGT. Trimming at V came to 4 bases and at J to 4 bases, leaving 12 bases not matched to a gene. CDR3 size: 17 residues. Written as DNA, the CDR3 is TGTGCCAGCAGTGCGGACGACAGGGGTACAATCGGAAACACCATATATTTT. Protein product: CASSADDRGTIGNTIYF.

The chain combines TRBV7-8 with TRBJ2-6; maybe TRBD1 (6 bases). CDR1 is SGHVS and CDR2 is FQNEAQ in the germline V gene. CDR3 length: 17 amino acids. Trimming took 1 base from V and 1 from J, leaving 11 bases between them. CDR3 DNA sequence: TGTGCCAGCAGCTTAGGTTCAGGACAGTCTGGGGCCAACGTCCTGACTTTC. As protein: CASSLGSGQSGANVLTF.

The V gene is TRBV19, the J gene TRBJ1-2; a possible D gene is TRBD1 (6 bases). The CDR3 consists of 12 residues. The V gene's germline CDR1 is LNHDA and CDR2 SQIVND (reference sequence). The V and J ends lost 9 bases and 2 bases respectively, with 10 bases between them. CDR3 coding DNA: TGTGCCAGCTTAAGGGGGAACTATGGCTACACCTTC. Its translation is CASLRGNYGYTF. Full variable domain (remainder filled in from reference TRBV19 and TRBJ1-2): DGGITQSPKYLFRKEGQNVTLSCEQNLNHDAMYWYRQDPGQGLRLIYYSQIVNDFQKGDIAEGYSVSREKKESFPLTVTSAQKNPTAFYLCASLRGNYGYTFGSGTRLTVV.

The chain links TRBV18 to TRBJ2-5; a possible D gene is TRBD2 (6 bases). Trimming shortened V by 2 bases and J by 4 bases, and 8 bases separated the two germline ends. Germline V gene lookup returns CDR1 KGHSH and CDR2 LQKENI. This CDR3 comprises 13 residues. Here the CDR3 reads CASSPGGGETQYF. CDR3 DNA: TGTGCCAGCTCACCAGGGGGAGGAGAGACCCAGTACTTC.

This rearrangement joins TRBV27 to TRBJ2-7; 7 positions agree with TRBD1. CDR3 length: 14 residues. With V trimmed by 5 bases and J by 2 bases, 6 bases remained unmatched. CDR1 and CDR2 from the germline V gene are MNHEY and SMNVEV (reference sequence). DNA for the CDR3: TGTGCCAGCAGTCGATCGACAGGGACCTACGAGCAGTACTTC. Translation: CASSRSTGTYEQYF.

The chain employs TRBV30 and TRBJ1-2; 8 bases line up with TRBD1. The length of the CDR3 is 13 residues. V was pared by 1 base and J by 4 bases, with 2 bases of the junction left unmatched. Germline V gene sequence: CDR1 GTSNPN, CDR2 SVGIG (reference sequence). Here the CDR3 reads CAWSGTGGYGYTF. CDR3 DNA sequence: TGTGCCTGGAGTGGTACAGGGGGCTATGGCTACACCTTC.

The rearrangement joins TRBV7-2 to TRBJ2-1, with 14 bases that match TRBD2. Germline CDR1 and CDR2: SGHTA and FQGNSA. This CDR3 spans 18 amino acids. V trimming: 1 base; J trimming: 6 bases; junction bases outside the gene matches: 8. The CDR3 coding sequence is TGTGCCAGCAGCTTAGTCTTGGGACTAGCGGGAGTAGGCAATGAGCAGTTCTTC. Translation gives CASSLVLGLAGVGNEQFF.

The chain recombines TRBV7-2 with TRBJ1-2, with TRBD1 as a possible D gene (5 bases). V was trimmed by 5 bases and J by 7 bases, leaving 14 bases between them. This CDR3 has 13 amino acids. Germline assignment: CDR1 SGHTA and CDR2 FQGNSA. The CDR3 reads CASSVYRSGGYTF. The CDR3 nucleotides read TGTGCCAGCAGCGTATACAGGTCCGGTGGCTACACCTTC.

The chain combines TRBV10-3 with TRBJ2-7, with D maybe TRBD1 (6 bases). The CDR3 extends over 11 amino acids. Trimming removed 10 bases at V and 6 bases at J, with 13 bases between. From germline, CDR1 is ENHRY and CDR2 SYGVKD. CDR3 sequence (DNA): TGTGCCACTTCAGGGGTTGGCGAGCAGTACTTC. It encodes CATSGVGEQYF.

This clone came up a few times. The sample holds other DNA sequences that translate to the same CDR3. V and J are TRBV7-2 and TRBJ2-3; TRBD2 might be the D (7 bases). Germline values: CDR1 SGHTA, CDR2 FQGNSA. The CDR3 totals 15 residues. Trimming pared 2 bases from V and 2 bases from J, leaving 11 bases between. The CDR3 loop reads CASSLRGGFTDTQYF. CDR3 sequence (DNA): TGTGCCAGCAGCTTAAGGGGGGGGTTCACAGATACGCAGTATTTT.

Comment on this clone: Other DNA sequences in this specimen translate into the identical CDR3. The chain carries TRBV27 and TRBJ1-4; D not resolved. The V gene's germline CDR1 is MNHEY and CDR2 SMNVEV (reference sequence). The CDR3 has 14 amino acids. Trimming took off 2 bases at V and 5 bases at J, with 9 bases between the two ends. CDR3 coding DNA: TGTGCCAGCAGTTTAAGCGGGCCCAATGAAAAACTGTTTTTT. It translates to CASSLSGPNEKLFF. The complete variable domain, with remaining parts taken from reference TRBV27 and TRBJ1-4, reads EAQVTQNPRYLITVTGKKLTVTCSQNMNHEYMSWYRQDPGLGLRQIYYSMNVEVTDKGDVPEGYKVSRKEKRNFPLILESPSPNQTSLYFCASSLSGPNEKLFFGSGTQLSVL.

V and J are TRBV7-2 and TRBJ1-5, with D possibly being TRBD1 (5 bases). V gave up 4 bases and J gave up 2 bases, with 15 bases separating them. The CDR3 runs to 16 residues. Germline V lookup: CDR1 SGHTA, CDR2 FQGNSA. The CDR3 region has the DNA TGTGCCAGCAGCTCCGGCGGGGGTATTCGCAATCAGCCCCAGCATTTT. This encodes CASSSGGGIRNQPQHF.

The chain combines TRBV18 with TRBJ1-1; unclear D gene. Between the trimmed V and J ends, which lost 5 bases and 7 bases, there was a span of 11 bases. Per germline, CDR1 KGHSH and CDR2 LQKENI. The CDR3 is made up of 12 amino acids. In nucleotides, the CDR3 is TGTGCCAGCTCATCGTTAAGAGATGAAGCTTTCTTT. Translating it yields CASSSLRDEAFF.

This chain joins TRBV11-2 and TRBJ1-6; a weak D match, TRBD1 (5 bases). Germline loops: CDR1 SGHAT, CDR2 FQNNGV. The CDR3 totals 15 residues. The ends were cut back, 2 bases at V and 9 bases at J, with 14 bases in the middle. The CDR3 region is CASSLKGEDISPLHF. For the CDR3, the DNA is TGTGCCAGCAGCTTAAAAGGGGAGGATATTTCACCCCTCCACTTT.

This sequence joins TRBV18 and TRBJ1-1; tentative D call: TRBD1 (5 bases). Trimming took off 6 bases at V and 4 bases at J, with 15 bases between the two ends. This CDR3 contains 14 residues. CDR1 and CDR2 (germline): KGHSH, LQKENI. The CDR3 protein is CASSPPQGFTEAFF. The CDR3 nucleotides read TGTGCCAGCTCCCCGCCGCAGGGTTTCACTGAAGCTTTCTTT.

This clone was seen a few times. V gene TRBV6-1 combines with J gene TRBJ2-7, with D possibly matching TRBD1 (5 bases). Trimming took off 1 base at V and 4 bases at J, with 11 bases between the two ends. CDR3 length equals 14 residues. The germline CDR1 and CDR2 sequences are MNHNS and SASEGT. DNA for the CDR3: TGTGCCAGCAGTGAAGGTCCCAGGGTGTACGAGCAGTACGTC. Its translation: CASSEGPRVYEQYV.

V usage is TRBV20-1 and J usage is TRBJ1-1; TRBD1 aligns across 7 bases. Losses at the gene ends were 3 bases for V and 3 bases for J; bases not matched to a gene: 7. The CDR3 has 14 residues. Germline assignment: CDR1 DFQATT and CDR2 SNEGSKA (reference sequence). The chain's CDR3 is CSASFGDSYTEAFF. DNA of the CDR3: TGCAGTGCTAGTTTCGGGGACAGCTACACTGAAGCTTTCTTT.

This clone was recorded only once. The chain has TRBV28 and TRBJ1-5, with 12 positions matching TRBD1. This CDR3 is built from 15 residues. The germline V gene encodes CDR1 MDHEN and CDR2 SYDVKM. The trim removed 4 bases at V and 7 bases at J, leaving 5 bases unmatched. In DNA form, the CDR3 reads TGTGCCAGCAGTTATCCGGGACAGGGGGCGCAGCCCCAGCATTTT. The encoded protein is CASSYPGQGAQPQHF.

The rearrangement uses TRBV12-3 or TRBV12-4 and TRBJ1-6, with D unclear. V was clipped by 5 bases and J by 9 bases, with 11 bases between them. This CDR3 has 13 residues. The CDR3 is CASSPSTISPLHF. CDR3 sequence (DNA): TGTGCCAGCAGTCCCTCGACAATTTCACCCCTCCACTTT.

The chain joins TRBV6-5 to TRBJ2-3; D not resolved. The germline V and J ends were trimmed by 2 bases and 4 bases, with 10 bases remaining between them. Germline assignment: CDR1 MNHEY and CDR2 SVGAGI. The length of the CDR3 is 14 residues. The CDR3 region is CASSYAADADTQYF. Here the CDR3 DNA reads TGTGCCAGCAGTTACGCGGCCGACGCAGATACGCAGTATTTT.

This clone was observed a handful of times. The V call is TRBV19, the J call TRBJ1-4; weak D call: TRBD1 (6 bases). Germline assignment: CDR1 LNHDA and CDR2 SQIVND (reference sequence). CDR3 length: 14 amino acids. V was trimmed by 6 bases and J by 6 bases, leaving 14 bases between them. CDR3 in DNA: TGTGCCAGTAGGGACACAGGGCGGGATGAAAAACTGTTTTTT. Its translation is CASRDTGRDEKLFF.

The V gene is TRBV6-5, the J gene TRBJ2-7; tentative D call: TRBD2 (5 bases). Between the trimmed V and J ends, which lost 5 bases and 2 bases, there was a span of 13 bases. Germline assignment: CDR1 MNHEY and CDR2 SVGAGI. This CDR3 comprises 14 residues. The chain's CDR3 is CASSPTRPPYEQYV. The CDR3 nucleotides are TGTGCCAGCAGTCCCACTAGGCCCCCCTACGAGCAGTACGTC.

CDR3 bases: TGTGCCAGCACGCAAAACAGGGTAGATGGCTACACCTTC. Translation gives CASTQNRVDGYTF. The genes are TRBV7-9 and TRBJ1-2; D perhaps matches TRBD1 (6 bases). The CDR3 contains 13 residues. CDR1 and CDR2 (germline): SEHNR, FQNEAQ (reference sequence). Trimming took off 7 bases at V and 6 bases at J, with 15 bases between the two ends.

The V call is TRBV11-2, the J call TRBJ2-1, with D maybe TRBD1 (6 bases). The germline V gene has CDR1 SGHAT and CDR2 FQNNGV. V was cut by 5 bases and J by 1 base, with 15 bases left in between. The CDR3 loop spans 16 amino acids. The CDR3 DNA follows: TGTGCCAGCAGCGTCAGGGGAGACTCTTCCTACAATGAGCAGTTCTTC. Protein product: CASSVRGDSSYNEQFF.